This T cell receptor beta chain was recorded in a study of brain T cells in children with intractable seizures (dated by TCRdb to 2020 to 2022). For the study in its entirety: Resected brain tissue from some 53 pediatric epilepsy surgery cases was first screened for immune gene transcripts using a NanoString immunology panel. Of the approximately twelve selected surgery cases, pre-surgery blood was also sequenced for eight, so four had brain tissue only.

The investigation overall reported the following: Viral specificity was inferred solely from CDR3 sequence similarity, and the HCMV serostatus of the patients was not known. Sequencing depth differed between pre- and post-surgery blood, so clones missing from the pre-surgery sample may reflect undersampling.

CDR1 and CDR2 are read off the germline V gene as SQVTM and ANQGSEA. The CDR3 goes from the cysteine to the phenylalanine over 13 residues. Kept here is only the CDR3 DNA, which spans 39 bases and is read in frame from base 1. The germline ends are 9 bases apart after V is trimmed by 5 bases and J by 2 bases. Comment on this clone: It lacks a known antigen. No qualities accompany the bases; no much larger clone lies one base away.

The sample's time point label, decoded: blood from clinic visit 5 months post-surgery; TSC patient then seizure free. The surgery cases with the highest brain T cell transcript signatures were chosen for TCR beta chain sequencing of brain tissue, and also of blood when blood was available. Prior to surgery, the patients had been treated with at least one anti-epileptic drug. The TCR-sequenced patients were children whose drug-resistant epilepsy was caused by tuberous sclerosis complex, focal cortical dysplasia, Rasmussen encephalitis or hemimegalencephaly. Bulk genomic DNA was extracted from unsorted brain tissue and whole blood with the Monarch genomic DNA purification kit. The immunoSEQ assay was used to generate TCR beta chain sequences from genomic DNA. The paper's processing steps were these. Any CDR3 sequence that did not begin with the conserved framework cysteine at position 104 was removed by hand. To get clonality, the normalized Shannon's Diversity Index was subtracted from one, giving values from 0 (maximal diversity) to 1 (oligoclonal). Chi-squared comparison-of-proportions tests assessed whether the same CDR3 differed in frequency between samples, such as brain versus blood. Public clonotypes were found through immuneACCESS searches, while the VDJdb browser was used to judge similarity to known antiviral clonotypes. The immuneACCESS repertoire file appears here via TCRdb, limited to in-frame rearrangements. These files lack a portion of the clones; in checked studies, under half of the deficit traces to unresolved V genes, and the cause of the others is not known. D and trimming were read from the DNA, whereas the V and J calls and clone size are those reported in that table. The sample records about 340,000 clones, nearly 95% of which are singletons. The ten largest make up roughly 5.7% of the sample.

This clonotype originated in a boy in the first two years of life with tuberous sclerosis and intractable seizures. Sequenced here: peripheral blood, sampled about 5 months after surgery. The receptor chain draws on TRBV29-1 and TRBJ2-2; the D gene cannot be resolved reliably. CDR3 sequence: CSVQSPNTGELFF. The base sequence is TGCAGCGTTCAGTCCCCAAACACCGGGGAGCTGTTTTTT.